Sequencing of this T cell receptor (beta chain) was carried out in a study of neurological immune-mediated disorders. This clonotype was found many times. Its target is not known. TCRdb recomputed calls from the 5' RACE reads with MiXCR, one row per CDR3 protein. The repertoire holds tens of thousands of distinct CDR3 sequences, about 2.5% seen once, with around 3% in the top ten. Trimming at V came to 3 bases and at J to 0 bases, leaving 4 bases not matched to a gene. CDR1 is LGHNA, CDR2 YSLEER, per germline. The CDR3 has 17 residues. The study's findings and limits: Patients with HTLV-1-associated myelopathy showed the most TCR clonal expansion. Those with multiple sclerosis showed the least, falling below healthy controls. No CDR3 amino acid sequences were shared by expanded clones across subjects, suggesting private repertoires in all groups.

The sample comprised PBMCs. The chain carries TRBV4-3 and TRBJ2-3; 12 nucleotides align to TRBD1. The source is a man over 45 with multiple sclerosis. The CDR3 nucleotides are TGCGCCAGCAGCCAGGGACAGGGGGCCTCTAGCACAGATACGCAGTATTTT. This encodes CASSQGQGASSTDTQYF.